This is a list of T cell receptor beta chains from one sample in a study of blood T cell repertoires in COVID-19. The protocol was immunoSEQ multiplex PCR, while the TCRdb copy is restricted to in-frame clones and leaves out a portion. Of 150,000 to 250,000 clones listed, around 81% were seen once; the top ten hold less than 8.5%. The sample comprised PBMCs or T cells enriched from blood (not recorded which). These receptors were taken from a man in his forties who had recovered from COVID-19. The CDR3 runs from the conserved cysteine through the conserved F or W. The D gene is left open where the match is weak. The size of a clone is reported for some rows only, either as once, few or many, or as a class for expanded clones.

D gene: TRBD1; V gene: TRBV5-4; CDR3 length: 14; clone size: -; CDR3 protein: CASSLGQEQETQYF
D gene: -; V gene: TRBV18; CDR3 length: 13; clone size: once; CDR3 protein: CASSPDSSNEQYF
D gene: -; V gene: TRBV5-1; CDR3 length: 14; clone size: few; CDR3 protein: CASSPRSDYNEQFF
D gene: TRBD2; V gene: TRBV10-3; CDR3 length: 14; clone size: -; CDR3 protein: CAISVSSGGETQYF
D gene: -; V gene: TRBV4-1; CDR3 length: 15; clone size: -; CDR3 protein: CASMSEPGPYNEQFF
D gene: -; V gene: TRBV5-4; CDR3 length: 14; clone size: -; CDR3 protein: CASSPGTQNEKLFF
D gene: TRBD1; V gene: TRBV3-1/TRBV3-2; CDR3 length: 16; clone size: -; CDR3 protein: CASKPTTGGRREKLFF
D gene: TRBD2; V gene: TRBV5-1; CDR3 length: 17; clone size: -; CDR3 protein: CASSIAYSGGGTDTQYF
D gene: -; V gene: TRBV5-1; CDR3 length: 15; clone size: -; CDR3 protein: CASSLAVEGASPLHF
D gene: TRBD1; V gene: TRBV24-1; CDR3 length: 14; clone size: -; CDR3 protein: CATSDPDRGYEQYF
D gene: TRBD1; V gene: TRBV5-5; CDR3 length: 15; clone size: -; CDR3 protein: CASSFEGGAWKKLFF
D gene: TRBD1; V gene: TRBV27; CDR3 length: 14; clone size: -; CDR3 protein: CASSSDRVNTEAFF
D gene: -; V gene: TRBV7-9; CDR3 length: 15; clone size: -; CDR3 protein: CASSSVSSGGLRYTF
D gene: TRBD1; V gene: TRBV28; CDR3 length: 15; clone size: -; CDR3 protein: CASSRVQGTNEKLFF
D gene: -; V gene: TRBV2; CDR3 length: 19; clone size: -; CDR3 protein: CASTKLRGGGSSSGNTIYF
D gene: TRBD1; V gene: TRBV7-2; CDR3 length: 14; clone size: -; CDR3 protein: CASSQDRGNTEAFF
D gene: TRBD2; V gene: TRBV6-5; CDR3 length: 13; clone size: once; CDR3 protein: CASRLGLLETQYF
D gene: TRBD2; V gene: TRBV5-1; CDR3 length: 19; clone size: -; CDR3 protein: CASSLYPWTSGGAHGEQYF
D gene: -; V gene: TRBV5-1; CDR3 length: 13; clone size: -; CDR3 protein: CASSPDSNYGYTF
D gene: -; V gene: TRBV2; CDR3 length: 12; clone size: -; CDR3 protein: CASQAGMVGYTF
D gene: TRBD1; V gene: TRBV11-2; CDR3 length: 16; clone size: once; CDR3 protein: CASSRDAGTGVNGYTF
D gene: -; V gene: TRBV7-9; CDR3 length: 16; clone size: -; CDR3 protein: CASSLLRTASTDTQYF
D gene: TRBD1; V gene: TRBV18; CDR3 length: 15; clone size: few; CDR3 protein: CASSRSGTGADGYTF
D gene: TRBD1; V gene: TRBV19; CDR3 length: 16; clone size: -; CDR3 protein: CASNEGADRPNQPQHF
D gene: -; V gene: TRBV29-1; CDR3 length: 12; clone size: -; CDR3 protein: CSVGGGLYGYTF
D gene: TRBD1; V gene: TRBV19; CDR3 length: 15; clone size: -; CDR3 protein: CASSIQDRVNSPLHF
D gene: -; V gene: TRBV7-2; CDR3 length: 16; clone size: -; CDR3 protein: CASSLGGNGGNSPLHF
D gene: TRBD1; V gene: TRBV11-2; CDR3 length: 15; clone size: -; CDR3 protein: CASSPFVSRRGEAFF
D gene: TRBD1; V gene: TRBV29-1; CDR3 length: 13; clone size: few; CDR3 protein: CSARQGALGGYTF
D gene: -; V gene: TRBV6-1; CDR3 length: 15; clone size: few; CDR3 protein: CASSDPHRGNQPQHF
D gene: TRBD1; V gene: TRBV6-2/TRBV6-3; CDR3 length: 14; clone size: few; CDR3 protein: CASSQRTGGDTQYF
D gene: -; V gene: TRBV4-1; CDR3 length: 16; clone size: -; CDR3 protein: CASSQGMTTLEYGYTF
D gene: TRBD2; V gene: TRBV3-1/TRBV3-2; CDR3 length: 14; clone size: -; CDR3 protein: CASSPRGYTNEQFF
D gene: -; V gene: TRBV18; CDR3 length: 14; clone size: many; CDR3 protein: CASSPLDRDSPLHF
D gene: TRBD2; V gene: TRBV7-2; CDR3 length: 13; clone size: -; CDR3 protein: CASSLVGRGDQFF
D gene: -; V gene: TRBV2; CDR3 length: 13; clone size: -; CDR3 protein: CASSEDRVYGYTF
D gene: TRBD1; V gene: TRBV6-5; CDR3 length: 14; clone size: once; CDR3 protein: CASTPDRVWNEQFF
D gene: TRBD1; V gene: TRBV7-9; CDR3 length: 17; clone size: -; CDR3 protein: CASSLGTGRPTNEKLFF
D gene: TRBD1; V gene: TRBV9; CDR3 length: 19; clone size: -; CDR3 protein: CASRRNSKEGATLNTEAFF
D gene: -; V gene: TRBV19; CDR3 length: 15; clone size: -; CDR3 protein: CASSTGSRDSSPLHF
D gene: -; V gene: TRBV9; CDR3 length: 15; clone size: -; CDR3 protein: CASSVSPGYTDTQYF
D gene: -; V gene: TRBV11-2; CDR3 length: 12; clone size: -; CDR3 protein: CASSQQGNTIYF
D gene: TRBD1; V gene: TRBV10-2; CDR3 length: 15; clone size: few; CDR3 protein: CASSDYTGGALRAFF
D gene: -; V gene: TRBV4-3; CDR3 length: 18; clone size: -; CDR3 protein: CASSQDPRGLATNEKLFF
D gene: -; V gene: TRBV4-1; CDR3 length: 16; clone size: -; CDR3 protein: CASSQDRLTWATEAFF
D gene: -; V gene: TRBV30; CDR3 length: 14; clone size: -; CDR3 protein: CAWRSLSSYNEQFF
D gene: -; V gene: TRBV18; CDR3 length: 14; clone size: -; CDR3 protein: CASSPPGSNQPQHF
D gene: TRBD1; V gene: TRBV2; CDR3 length: 18; clone size: -; CDR3 protein: CASQKTYSTGTMNEKLFF
D gene: -; V gene: TRBV10-3; CDR3 length: 14; clone size: -; CDR3 protein: CAISKQGNQETQYF
D gene: -; V gene: TRBV30; CDR3 length: 13; clone size: -; CDR3 protein: CAWSDTGNTEAFF
D gene: TRBD1; V gene: TRBV5-1; CDR3 length: 16; clone size: once; CDR3 protein: CASSSQGFGSYNEQFF
D gene: -; V gene: TRBV18; CDR3 length: 14; clone size: -; CDR3 protein: CASSPGQEVSPLHF
D gene: -; V gene: TRBV5-4; CDR3 length: 15; clone size: -; CDR3 protein: CASSLVGAVNTEAFF
D gene: -; V gene: TRBV11-1; CDR3 length: 15; clone size: -; CDR3 protein: CASSHAGQHKGEQYF
D gene: TRBD1; V gene: TRBV6-6; CDR3 length: 16; clone size: -; CDR3 protein: CASSYPKTGADTEAFF
D gene: TRBD2; V gene: TRBV7-3; CDR3 length: 16; clone size: -; CDR3 protein: CASSLSGTSGFYEQFF
D gene: TRBD2; V gene: TRBV5-6; CDR3 length: 18; clone size: -; CDR3 protein: CASSLTLTSVSSYNEQFF
D gene: -; V gene: TRBV28; CDR3 length: 15; clone size: -; CDR3 protein: CASSSIGGLNQPQHF
D gene: TRBD1; V gene: TRBV5-4; CDR3 length: 16; clone size: -; CDR3 protein: CASSSGQGTSNYGYTF
D gene: TRBD2; V gene: TRBV27; CDR3 length: 17; clone size: -; CDR3 protein: CASSPGTSGGAMETQYF